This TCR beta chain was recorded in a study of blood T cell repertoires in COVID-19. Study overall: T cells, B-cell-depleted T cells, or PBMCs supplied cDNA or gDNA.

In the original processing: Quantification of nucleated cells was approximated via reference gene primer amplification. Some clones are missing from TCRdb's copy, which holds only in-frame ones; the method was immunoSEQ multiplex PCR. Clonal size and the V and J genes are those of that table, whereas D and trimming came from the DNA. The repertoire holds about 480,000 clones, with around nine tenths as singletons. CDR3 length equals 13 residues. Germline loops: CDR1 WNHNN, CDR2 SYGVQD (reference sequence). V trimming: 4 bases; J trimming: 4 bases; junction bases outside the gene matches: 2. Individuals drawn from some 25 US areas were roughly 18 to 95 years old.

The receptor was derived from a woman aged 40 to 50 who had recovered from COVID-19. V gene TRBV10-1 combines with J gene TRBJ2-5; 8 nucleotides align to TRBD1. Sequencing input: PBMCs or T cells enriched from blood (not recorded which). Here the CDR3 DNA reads TGCGCCAGCAGTGCGGACAGGGCAGAGACCCAGTACTTC. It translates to CASSADRAETQYF.